The next 31 T cell receptor beta chains were all read from a single sample in a study of T cell changes during pregnancy in multiple sclerosis (dated by TCRdb to about 2019). Library prep was done by the immunoSEQ multiplex PCR assay. The source is immuneACCESS, and TCRdb retained only in-frame sequences with V and J called. Part of the clones is not carried over; for the studies checked, unresolved V genes explain less than half of this, and the remainder is unexplained. Here the sample has around 35,000 clones; 75% to 95% occur a single time. The ten most abundant clones make up around an eighth of the sample. Sequenced material: CD8+ T cells from peripheral blood mononuclear cells, taken in the first trimester of pregnancy. The receptors were gathered from a female donor with multiple sclerosis, enrolled in a pregnancy study.

The chain employs TRBV9 and TRBJ2-7; TRBD2 aligns across 7 bases. This CDR3 is built from 18 residues. The germline gives CDR1 SGDLS, CDR2 YYNGEE. The junction had 17 bases not matched to a gene; V was cut back by 4 bases and J by 1 base. CDR3 loop: CASSHGRAGAQPSYEQYF. In DNA form, the CDR3 reads TGTGCCAGCAGCCACGGCAGGGCGGGAGCCCAACCATCCTACGAGCAGTACTTC. The full variable domain, its missing parts supplied by reference TRBV9 and TRBJ2-7, is DSGVTQTPKHLITATGQRVTLRCSPRSGDLSVYWYQQSLDQGLQFLIQYYNGEERAKGNILERFSAQQFPDLHSELNLSSLELGDSALYFCASSHGRAGAQPSYEQYFGPGTRLTVT.

The gene calls are TRBV19 and TRBJ1-5, with a weak D call TRBD1 (6 bases). V lost 4 bases, J lost 8 bases, and 12 bases lay in between. There are 13 residues in the CDR3. Germline V gives CDR1 LNHDA, CDR2 SQIVND (reference sequence). The CDR3 is CASSSSSGEPQHF. The CDR3 DNA is TGTGCCAGTAGTAGCTCCTCAGGGGAGCCCCAGCATTTT.

The DNA of the CDR3 is TGTGCCAGCAGCTCCCTACTTAGCGAAACCGGGGAGCTGTTTTTT. It yields the protein CASSSLLSETGELFF. The chain employs TRBV7-9 and TRBJ2-2, with TRBD2 as a possible D gene (5 bases). Germline V gives CDR1 SEHNR, CDR2 FQNEAQ (reference sequence). There are 15 residues in the CDR3. V lost 4 bases, J lost 5 bases, and 14 bases lay in between.

V and J are TRBV2 and TRBJ1-1; D call uncertain. Per the germline V gene, CDR1 is SNHLY and CDR2 is FYNNEI. The CDR3 spans 12 residues. The V gene lost 6 bases and the J gene lost 8 bases, with 13 bases spanning the gap. CDR3 sequence (DNA): TGTGCCAGCAGCCTAAGCCCTACCGAAGCTTTCTTT. Translation gives CASSLSPTEAFF.

The chain has TRBV7-9 and TRBJ2-7, with D maybe TRBD1 (6 bases). The CDR3 extends over 15 amino acids. V shed 0 bases and J shed 3 bases, with 12 bases lying between them. Germline CDR1 and CDR2: SEHNR and FQNEAQ (reference sequence). The CDR3 region has the DNA TGTGCCAGCAGCTTAGCCCGGGACATAAACTACGAGCAGTACTTC. It codes for CASSLARDINYEQYF.

This sequence joins TRBV2 and TRBJ2-1; TRBD2 aligns across 14 bases. The V and J ends lost 8 bases and 5 bases, in that order; junction bases with no gene match: 5. This CDR3 region has 15 residues. Germline V gene sequence: CDR1 SNHLY, CDR2 FYNNEI. In nucleotides, the CDR3 is TGTGCCAGCCGATGGACTAGCGGGAGGAACAATGAGCAGTTCTTC. Translated, it gives CASRWTSGRNNEQFF.

This clone was observed a single time. DNA of the CDR3: TGTGCCAGCAGTCCGGGATTAAGCTCCTACGAGCAGTACTTC. Residues: CASSPGLSSYEQYF. The V gene is TRBV5-4, the J gene TRBJ2-7, with a weak D call TRBD2 (5 bases). This CDR3 is 14 amino acids long. The V gene lost 5 bases and the J gene lost 0 bases, with 12 bases spanning the gap. Germline V CDR1 and CDR2: SGHNT, YYREEE (reference sequence). The full variable domain, in which reference TRBV5-4 and TRBJ2-7 provide the parts outside the CDR3, is ETGVTQSPTHLIKTRGQQVTLRCSSQSGHNTVSWYQQALGQGPQFIFQYYREEENGRGNFPPRFSGLQFPNYSSELNVNALELDDSALYLCASSPGLSSYEQYFGPGTRLTVT.

The V gene is TRBV9, the J gene TRBJ1-2; 8 nucleotides line up with TRBD1. This CDR3 is 15 amino acids long. V lost 3 bases, J lost 7 bases, and 11 bases stayed unmatched. Germline loops: CDR1 SGDLS, CDR2 YYNGEE. CDR3 coding DNA: TGTGCCAGCAGCGCCCCCCAGGACAGGGTGTTTGGCTACACCTTC. It is translated as CASSAPQDRVFGYTF.

This chain joins TRBV13 and TRBJ2-5; 9 positions agree with TRBD2. CDR3 length: 14 residues. Germline V lookup: CDR1 PRHDT, CDR2 FYEKMQ (reference sequence). Losses at the gene ends were 5 bases for V and 5 bases for J; bases not matched to a gene: 6. The CDR3 DNA reads as TGTGCCAGCAGCCCCCGGACTAGCGAGGAGACCCAGTACTTC. Encoded protein: CASSPRTSEETQYF.

This sequence joins TRBV2 and TRBJ1-2; D possibly corresponds to TRBD1 (6 bases). Trimming removed 8 bases at V and 5 bases at J, with 12 bases between. Germline V gene lookup returns CDR1 SNHLY and CDR2 FYNNEI. The CDR3 spans 12 residues. This CDR3 is CASSQGNYGYTF. The CDR3 DNA follows: TGTGCCAGCTCACAGGGTAATTATGGCTACACCTTC.

The J gene is TRBJ2-2, the V gene TRBV4-3; D might be TRBD1 (6 bases). The CDR3 length is 13 residues. The germline gives CDR1 LGHNA, CDR2 YSLEER. V was pared by 4 bases and J by 6 bases, with 9 bases between. As DNA, the CDR3 is TGCGCCAGCAGCCCAGGGGTGGCCGGGGAGCTGTTTTTT. This sequence encodes CASSPGVAGELFF.

V gene TRBV5-4 combines with J gene TRBJ2-7, with 11 positions matching TRBD1. This CDR3 contains 14 residues. Trimming at V came to 2 bases and at J to 6 bases, leaving 4 bases not matched to a gene. Germline V gene lookup returns CDR1 SGHNT and CDR2 YYREEE (reference sequence). CDR3 in amino acids: CASSFGQGAREQYF. The CDR3 DNA sequence: TGTGCCAGCAGCTTTGGACAGGGGGCGCGCGAGCAGTACTTC.

V is TRBV2 and J is TRBJ2-7, with 13 bases matching TRBD2. Trimming cost V 6 bases and J 0 bases; bases outside gene matches: 17. Per germline, CDR1 SNHLY and CDR2 FYNNEI. CDR3 size: 20 residues. The CDR3 DNA reads as TGTGCCAGCAGCCGAGGACTAGCGGGAGTCACCTTGACTAGCTCCTACGAGCAGTACTTC. It encodes CASSRGLAGVTLTSSYEQYF. Using reference TRBV2 and TRBJ2-7 for the parts outside the CDR3, the full variable domain is EPEVTQTPSHQVTQMGQEVILRCVPISNHLYFYWYRQILGQKVEFLVSFYNNEISEKSEIFDDQFSVERPDGSNFTLKIRSTKLEDSAMYFCASSRGLAGVTLTSSYEQYFGPGTRLTVT.

The chain recombines TRBV4-3 with TRBJ2-1; possibly TRBD2 for D (6 bases). Per germline, CDR1 LGHNA and CDR2 YSLEER. The ends were cut back, 1 base at V and 5 bases at J, with 15 bases in the middle. This CDR3 region has 16 residues. CDR3 bases: TGCGCCAGCAGCCAAGGACTCACTCCGGGGGACAATGAGCAGTTCTTC. It encodes CASSQGLTPGDNEQFF.

The chain employs TRBV6-5 and TRBJ2-1; the D is unclear. V lost 3 bases, J lost 0 bases, and 6 bases lay in between. The CDR3 is made up of 14 amino acids. Germline CDR1 is MNHEY and CDR2 is SVGAGI. CDR3 loop: CASSYVSSYNEQFF. CDR3 nucleotide sequence: TGTGCCAGCAGTTATGTTAGCTCCTACAATGAGCAGTTCTTC.

This chain joins TRBV27 and TRBJ2-7; TRBD2 matches at 8 bases. The CDR3 has 15 residues. Per the germline V gene, CDR1 is MNHEY and CDR2 is SMNVEV (reference sequence). Germline trimming cut 5 bases from V and 1 base from J; bases unmatched to any gene: 7. The chain's CDR3 is CASSPRLAKSYEQYF. The CDR3 DNA follows: TGTGCCAGCAGTCCGAGACTAGCGAAGTCCTACGAGCAGTACTTC.

The chain's CDR3 is CASSLTAGLWDGYTF. CDR3 coding DNA: TGTGCCAGCAGCCTTACCGCAGGGCTATGGGATGGCTACACCTTC. The chain has TRBV7-3 and TRBJ1-2; tentatively, D is TRBD1 (5 bases). Trimming took 5 bases from V and 6 from J, leaving 19 bases between them. The CDR3 extends over 15 amino acids. From germline, CDR1 is SGHTA and CDR2 FQGTGA.

The chain carries TRBV13 and TRBJ1-1; TRBD1 matches 7 bases. This CDR3 contains 14 residues. V lost 5 bases to trimming and J lost 0 bases; unmatched junction nucleotides: 3. CDR1 PRHDT and CDR2 FYEKMQ come from the germline V gene (reference sequence). In DNA form, the CDR3 reads TGTGCCAGCAGCCCGACAGGGATGAACACTGAAGCTTTCTTT. Translated: CASSPTGMNTEAFF. Based on the CDR3 plus reference TRBV13 and TRBJ1-1, the full variable domain is AAGVIQSPRHLIKEKRETATLKCYPIPRHDTVYWYQQGPGQDPQFLISFYEKMQSDKGSIPDRFSAQQFSDYHSELNMSSLELGDSALYFCASSPTGMNTEAFFGQGTRLTVV.

The chain recombines TRBV9 with TRBJ2-2, with 11 bases identical to TRBD2. The germline gives CDR1 SGDLS, CDR2 YYNGEE. V was clipped by 3 bases and J by 1 base; unmatched bases: 5. This CDR3 is 17 amino acids long. The CDR3 coding sequence is TGTGCCAGCAGCGCCTCCCTAGCGGGAGGGAACACCGGGGAGCTGTTTTTT. This sequence encodes CASSASLAGGNTGELFF.

J is TRBJ2-7 and V is TRBV7-6; 11 bases line up with TRBD2. This CDR3 is built from 19 residues. The germline CDR1 and CDR2 sequences are SGHVS and FNYEAQ. V was pared by 4 bases and J by 2 bases, with 16 bases of the junction left unmatched. The CDR3, as DNA: TGTGCCAGCAGCTCACCCATGTCTTTAGCGGGAGGGCCCCCCTACGAGCAGTACTTC. Its protein is CASSSPMSLAGGPPYEQYF.

This rearrangement joins TRBV27 to TRBJ1-2; D unresolved. The CDR3 contains 11 residues. V was pared by 6 bases and J by 2 bases, with 4 bases between. The V gene's germline CDR1 is MNHEY and CDR2 SMNVEV (reference sequence). This CDR3 is CASRQNYGYTF. CDR3 sequence (DNA): TGTGCCAGCAGACAGAACTATGGCTACACCTTC.

The gene calls are TRBV7-9 and TRBJ2-3; D remains ambiguous. There are 12 residues in the CDR3. Germline assignment: CDR1 SEHNR and CDR2 FQNEAQ (reference sequence). Deletions cut 5 bases from V and 4 bases from J, with 7 bases between. The CDR3 reads CASSAMADTQYF. The CDR3 DNA is TGTGCCAGCAGCGCTATGGCAGATACGCAGTATTTT.

The V call is TRBV6-1, the J call TRBJ1-5; D is unclear. The ends were cut back, 8 bases at V and 1 base at J, with 15 bases in the middle. This CDR3 region has 15 residues. From germline, CDR1 is MNHNS and CDR2 SASEGT. CDR3: CASYGEWESNQPQHF. In DNA form, the CDR3 reads TGTGCCAGCTACGGGGAGTGGGAGAGCAATCAGCCCCAGCATTTT.

The chain links TRBV7-9 to TRBJ2-7, with TRBD1 as a possible D gene (6 bases). There are 15 residues in the CDR3. CDR1 is SEHNR and CDR2 is FQNEAQ in the germline V gene (reference sequence). Trimming stripped 3 bases from V and 3 bases from J, with 15 bases between. The CDR3 DNA reads TGTGCCAGCAGCTTCACAGGGCATATCGTCTACGAGCAGTACTTC. It is translated as CASSFTGHIVYEQYF.

V is TRBV5-1 and J is TRBJ1-2; 8 bases map to TRBD1. The CDR3 loop spans 15 amino acids. The germline gives CDR1 SGHRS, CDR2 YFSETQ. The V and J ends lost 2 bases and 0 bases, in that order; junction bases with no gene match: 3. CDR3 in amino acids: CASSLRQGPNYGYTF. In nucleotides, the CDR3 is TGCGCCAGCAGCTTAAGACAGGGGCCTAACTATGGCTACACCTTC.

The gene calls are TRBV9 and TRBJ1-2; 9 bases align to TRBD1. This CDR3 comprises 15 residues. Germline V lookup: CDR1 SGDLS, CDR2 YYNGEE. The ends lost 4 bases at V and 4 bases at J; junction bases unmatched: 8. The CDR3: CASSFWTGESYGYTF. CDR3 coding DNA: TGTGCCAGCAGCTTTTGGACAGGGGAGAGCTATGGCTACACCTTC.

In DNA, the CDR3 is TGTGCCAGCAGTTGGGGCAGGGCCGCCTACGAGCAGTACTTC. Protein sequence: CASSWGRAAYEQYF. The chain joins TRBV28 to TRBJ2-7; a possible D gene is TRBD1 (5 bases). Per germline, CDR1 MDHEN and CDR2 SYDVKM. The CDR3 spans 14 residues. Trimming took off 4 bases at V and 2 bases at J, with 12 bases between the two ends.

The CDR3 DNA reads as TGTGCCAGCAGTTTGGGCAGAAGCTACGAGCAGTACTTC. Its translation: CASSLGRSYEQYF. The gene calls are TRBV28 and TRBJ2-7; D not resolved. Germline V gene data show CDR1 as MDHEN and CDR2 as SYDVKM. This CDR3 comprises 13 residues. V lost 3 bases, J lost 3 bases, and 9 bases lay in between.

This rearrangement joins TRBV9 to TRBJ2-2; TRBD2 agrees at 12 bases. V trimming: 4 bases; J trimming: 6 bases; junction bases outside the gene matches: 7. The CDR3 sequence is 16 residues long. The germline gives CDR1 SGDLS, CDR2 YYNGEE. CDR3 DNA sequence: TGTGCCAGCAGCCCAGTGACTAGCGGGAGCTCCGGGGAGCTGTTTTTT. Amino acids: CASSPVTSGSSGELFF.

The gene calls are TRBV6-5 and TRBJ1-2; D is uncertain. V shed 5 bases and J shed 5 bases, with 12 bases lying between them. This CDR3 comprises 13 residues. Germline CDR1 MNHEY, CDR2 SVGAGI. CDR3 coding DNA: TGTGCCAGCAGTCCCTCCGGGGATTATGGCTACACCTTC. Translated, it gives CASSPSGDYGYTF.

This chain connects TRBV27 to TRBJ2-1, with 9 bases aligning to TRBD2. CDR3 size: 16 residues. The trim removed 7 bases at V and 7 bases at J, leaving 14 bases unmatched. Germline values: CDR1 MNHEY, CDR2 SMNVEV (reference sequence). The CDR3 DNA reads as TGTGCCAGCAACAAGGTTCTAGCGGGGCCAAGTAATGAGCAGTTCTTC. Translated, it gives CASNKVLAGPSNEQFF.